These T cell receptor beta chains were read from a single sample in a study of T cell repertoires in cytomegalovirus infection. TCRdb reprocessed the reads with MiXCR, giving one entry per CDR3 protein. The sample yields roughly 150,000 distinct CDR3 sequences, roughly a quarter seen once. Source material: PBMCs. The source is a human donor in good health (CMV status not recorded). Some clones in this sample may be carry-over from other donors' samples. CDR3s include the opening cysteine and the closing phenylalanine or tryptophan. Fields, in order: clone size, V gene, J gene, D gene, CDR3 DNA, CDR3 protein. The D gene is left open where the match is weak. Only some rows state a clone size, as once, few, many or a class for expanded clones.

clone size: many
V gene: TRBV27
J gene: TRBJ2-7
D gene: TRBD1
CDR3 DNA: TGTGCCAGCAGCAAACAGGGGTACGAGCAGTACTTC
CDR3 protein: CASSKQGYEQYF

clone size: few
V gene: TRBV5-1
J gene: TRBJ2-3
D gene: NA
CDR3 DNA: TGCGCCAGCAGCTTCCGGCCACCGGGACAAATGAGCACAGATACGCAGTATTTT
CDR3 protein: CASSFRPPGQMSTDTQYF

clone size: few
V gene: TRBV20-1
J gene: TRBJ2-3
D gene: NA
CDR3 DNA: TGCAGTGCTAGTGGGGACCCCGCGGATACGCAGTATTTT
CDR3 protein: CSASGDPADTQYF

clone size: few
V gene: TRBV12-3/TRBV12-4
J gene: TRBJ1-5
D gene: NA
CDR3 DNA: TGTGCCAGCAGTACACAGGGATTCAGCAATCAGCCCCAGCATTTT
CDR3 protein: CASSTQGFSNQPQHF

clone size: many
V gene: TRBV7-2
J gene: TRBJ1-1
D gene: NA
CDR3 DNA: TGTGCCAGCAGCTTAAGGGGGGCTGAAGCTTTCTTT
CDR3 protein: CASSLRGAEAFF

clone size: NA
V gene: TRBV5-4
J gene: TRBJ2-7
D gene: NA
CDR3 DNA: TGTGCCAGCAGCTTGGGACCCCCCAATCCCTACGAGCAGTACTTC
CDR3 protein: CASSLGPPNPYEQYF

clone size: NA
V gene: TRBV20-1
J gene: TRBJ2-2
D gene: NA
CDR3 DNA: TGCAGTGCCACAGCTTCGATCACCGGGGAGCTGTTTTTT
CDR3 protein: CSATASITGELFF

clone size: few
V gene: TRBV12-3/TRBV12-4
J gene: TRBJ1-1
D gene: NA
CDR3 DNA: TGTGCCAGCAGCCAAAGGGGAGGGGCTGAAGCTTTCTTT
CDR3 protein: CASSQRGGAEAFF

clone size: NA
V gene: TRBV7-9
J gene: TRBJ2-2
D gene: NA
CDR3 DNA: TGTGCCAGCAGCGGGGGGCGTAGGACCGGGGAGCTGTTTTTT
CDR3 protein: CASSGGRRTGELFF

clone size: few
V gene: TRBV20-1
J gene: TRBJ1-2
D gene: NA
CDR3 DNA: TGCAGTGCTAGAGCCCACCTGGGAGGGAATAACTATGGCTACACCTTC
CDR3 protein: CSARAHLGGNNYGYTF

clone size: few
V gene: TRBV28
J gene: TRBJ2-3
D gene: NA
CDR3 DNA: TGTGCCAGCAGTTTAATGACCTCGGGCGATACGCAGTATTTT
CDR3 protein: CASSLMTSGDTQYF

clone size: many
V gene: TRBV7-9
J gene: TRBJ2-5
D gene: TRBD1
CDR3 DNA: TGTGCCAGCAGACCGACAGGGGGAGAGACCCAGTACTTC
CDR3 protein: CASRPTGGETQYF

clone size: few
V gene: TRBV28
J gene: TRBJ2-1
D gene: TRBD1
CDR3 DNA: TGTGCCAGCACCCCCGCCGGGACAGGGACGTACCAGCAGTTCTTC
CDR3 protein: CASTPAGTGTYQQFF

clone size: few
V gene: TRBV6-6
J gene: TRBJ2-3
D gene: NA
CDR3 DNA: TGTGCCAGCAGTTACTCGGCTCCTTCCAGTAACACAGATACGCAGTATTTT
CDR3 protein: CASSYSAPSSNTDTQYF

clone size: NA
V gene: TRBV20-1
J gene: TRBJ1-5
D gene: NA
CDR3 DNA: TGCAGTGCTAGTTCCCAATTGGGAATTCGCAATCAGCCCCAGCATTTT
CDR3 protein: CSASSQLGIRNQPQHF

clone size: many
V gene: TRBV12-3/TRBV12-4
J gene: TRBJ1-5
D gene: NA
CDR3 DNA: TGTGCCAGCAGTTCTCGGACAGATCAGCCCCAGCATTTT
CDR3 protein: CASSSRTDQPQHF

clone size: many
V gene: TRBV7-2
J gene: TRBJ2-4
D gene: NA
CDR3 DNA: TGTGCCAGCAGCTTTGAGCCGGGAGCCAAAAACATTCAGTACTTC
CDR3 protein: CASSFEPGAKNIQYF

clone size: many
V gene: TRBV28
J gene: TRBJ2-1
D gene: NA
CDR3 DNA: TGTGCCAGCACTTGGGCGGGGGCCTCCTACAATGAGCAGTTCTTC
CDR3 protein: CASTWAGASYNEQFF